The 22 T cell receptor beta chains in this list originate from one sample, sequenced in a study of blood T cells in healthy people across ages. A second PCR, run for about 7 to 11 cycles, used a sample-barcoded 5' primer plus a J-beta primer mix. TCRdb re-derived calls from the 5' RACE reads in MiXCR, one entry per CDR3 protein. The table includes roughly 900,000 distinct CDR3 sequences, roughly 52% detected once. The source material was blood. These receptors were obtained from a man aged 25 to 45 in good health.

V is TRBV7-8 and J is TRBJ1-2; D is unresolved. The V and J ends lost 2 bases and 7 bases respectively, with 20 bases between them. CDR1 is SGHVS and CDR2 is FQNEAQ in the germline V gene. The CDR3 totals 16 residues. CDR3 DNA sequence: TGTGCCAGCAGCTTAAACAAGGGAAAGAGGTTGAGTGGCTACACCTTC. Encoded protein: CASSLNKGKRLSGYTF.

This clonotype occurred a few times. J is TRBJ2-7 and V is TRBV29-1, with D perhaps TRBD1 (5 bases). Trimming pared 0 bases from V and 5 bases from J, leaving 14 bases between. From germline, CDR1 is SQVTM and CDR2 ANQGSEA. This CDR3 spans 14 amino acids. CDR3 region: CSVEEAGPLNEQYF. In nucleotides, the CDR3 is TGCAGCGTTGAAGAGGCAGGGCCCCTCAACGAGCAGTACTTC.

The chain links TRBV6-2 or TRBV6-3 to TRBJ1-6, with 9 bases lining up with TRBD1. V lost 11 bases and J lost 6; bases outside the gene matches: 5. This CDR3 contains 13 residues. From germline, CDR1 is MNHEY and CDR2 SVGEGT. The CDR3 nucleotides are TGTGCCGGTGGGACAGGGATTAATTCACCCCTCCACTTT. Translating gives CAGGTGINSPLHF.

This chain connects TRBV7-3 to TRBJ2-5; D gene unclear. In germline, CDR1 is SGHTA, CDR2 FQGTGA. This CDR3 region has 16 residues. V gave up 2 bases and J gave up 5 bases, with 18 bases separating them. This CDR3 reads CASSLAPGPGGETQYF. The CDR3 DNA is TGTGCCAGCAGCTTAGCCCCAGGCCCCGGTGGGGAGACCCAGTACTTC.

The rearrangement joins TRBV4-2 to TRBJ2-2; D is unresolved. Germline CDR1 reads LGHNA; CDR2 reads YNFKEQ. V was shortened by 3 bases and J by 13 bases, with 15 bases between the two germline ends. The CDR3 consists of 13 residues. As DNA, the CDR3 is TGTGCCAGCAGCCAGTTTGAAACAGTTGGGCTGTTTTTT. Residues: CASSQFETVGLFF.

This chain connects TRBV27 to TRBJ2-7; TRBD1 aligns across 9 bases. CDR3 size: 16 residues. Losses at the gene ends were 5 bases for V and 5 bases for J; bases not matched to a gene: 13. CDR1 and CDR2 (germline): MNHEY, SMNVEV (reference sequence). CDR3 residues: CASSLATGGVRHEQYF. The CDR3 DNA reads TGTGCCAGCAGTCTAGCGACAGGGGGGGTCCGTCACGAGCAGTACTTC.

As regards this clonotype: Relative to the germline gene, one junction end is altered; a read error may explain this. The J gene is TRBJ2-2, the V gene TRBV7-7, with D possibly TRBD1 on 6 matching bases. CDR3 length equals 14 residues. In germline, CDR1 is SSHAT, CDR2 FNYEAQ (reference sequence). The CDR3 nucleotides are TGTGCTAGCAGCCCCTTGACAGGCCCCGGGGAGCTGTTTTTT. Protein product: CASSPLTGPGELFF.

This clonotype was seen only once. The rearrangement uses TRBV12-3 or TRBV12-4 and TRBJ1-1, with unresolved D. The germline V and J ends were trimmed by 5 bases and 5 bases, with 15 bases remaining between them. This CDR3 spans 14 amino acids. The CDR3 DNA reads TGTGCCAGCAGTACGGGCGGGAGGTGGACTGAAGCTTTCTTT. It codes for CASSTGGRWTEAFF.

This sequence joins TRBV7-2 and TRBJ2-5; 9 positions agree with TRBD2. Germline-derived CDR1 and CDR2 are SGHTA and FQGNSA. The CDR3 extends over 16 amino acids. V lost 6 bases, J lost 11 bases, and 19 bases stayed unmatched. CDR3 region: CASSSHSGGRYNEQYF. CDR3 DNA: TGTGCCAGCAGTTCACACAGCGGGGGGCGTTACAATGAGCAGTACTTC.

The rearrangement links TRBV5-1 to TRBJ2-7; 11 bases align to TRBD2. In germline, CDR1 is SGHRS, CDR2 YFSETQ. The CDR3 runs 17 residues. With 5 bases clipped from V and 7 bases from J, the junction kept 17 bases outside the gene matches. CDR3 bases: TGCGCCAGCAGTCAAAGCCCGCTAGCGGGGGGAAGGGGTGAGCAGTACTTC. Its translation: CASSQSPLAGGRGEQYF.

This clonotype came up once. The rearrangement links TRBV20-1 to TRBJ2-1, with D perhaps TRBD2 (6 bases). This CDR3 spans 15 amino acids. Looked up from germline, CDR1 is DFQATT and CDR2 is SNEGSKA (reference sequence). Trimming removed 0 bases from V and 3 bases from J, with 12 bases in between. In nucleotides, the CDR3 is TGCAGTGCTAGAGATGGGGAGGCAGACTACAATGAGCAGTTCTTC. It translates to CSARDGEADYNEQFF.

This clonotype appeared a few times. The V and J genes are TRBV10-3 and TRBJ2-1; no reliable D call. The CDR3 runs to 15 residues. Looked up from germline, CDR1 is ENHRY and CDR2 is SYGVKD. The germline V and J ends were trimmed by 4 bases and 0 bases, with 10 bases remaining between them. In nucleotides, the CDR3 is TGTGCCATCAGTGGGACGGTTAGCTCCTACAATGAGCAGTTCTTC. This gives the protein CAISGTVSSYNEQFF.

This chain connects TRBV6-2 or TRBV6-3 to TRBJ2-5; 10 bases match TRBD1. V lost 5 bases and J lost 11; bases outside the gene matches: 11. The CDR3 totals 14 residues. CDR1 is MNHEY, CDR2 SVGEGT, per germline. The CDR3 loop is CASSPGGQGPEQYF. The CDR3 DNA follows: TGTGCCAGCAGTCCTGGGGGACAGGGGCCTGAGCAGTACTTC.

The rearrangement joins TRBV5-1 to TRBJ2-7; 9 nucleotides match TRBD1. With 3 bases clipped from V and 3 bases from J, the junction kept 10 bases outside the gene matches. The CDR3 has 16 amino acids. From germline, CDR1 is SGHRS and CDR2 YFSETQ. The CDR3 region is CASSSGPGQGLYEQYF. CDR3 nucleotide sequence: TGCGCCAGCAGCTCAGGACCGGGACAGGGCCTCTACGAGCAGTACTTC.

The chain recombines TRBV20-1 with TRBJ2-1; no reliable D call. There are 14 residues in the CDR3. The V gene lost 3 bases and the J gene lost 3 bases, with 12 bases spanning the gap. Germline CDR1 and CDR2: DFQATT and SNEGSKA (reference sequence). CDR3 DNA sequence: TGCAGTGCTAGCGAGAAGGGCCGCTACAATGAGCAGTTCTTC. Translating gives CSASEKGRYNEQFF.

V and J are TRBV19 and TRBJ1-1; 10 bases map to TRBD1. After removal of 3 bases from V and 0 bases from J, the junction contained 1 base not matched to a gene. Germline V lookup: CDR1 LNHDA, CDR2 SQIVND (reference sequence). There are 15 residues in the CDR3. The CDR3 is CASSMGTGVNTEAFF. CDR3 bases: TGTGCCAGTAGTATGGGGACAGGGGTGAACACTGAAGCTTTCTTT.

The J gene is TRBJ1-1, the V gene TRBV14, with D unresolved. V gave up 4 bases and J gave up 4 bases, with 16 bases separating them. CDR3 size: 15 residues. Germline V gene lookup returns CDR1 SGHDN and CDR2 FVKESK. The CDR3 loop reads CASSPQGPVRTEAFF. The CDR3 coding sequence is TGTGCCAGCAGCCCCCAAGGACCGGTGCGCACTGAAGCTTTCTTT.

There are a few counts of this clonotype. The chain carries TRBV6-5 and TRBJ2-1, with unresolved D. V was pared by 2 bases and J by 0 bases, with 17 bases between. Germline V gene data show CDR1 as MNHEY and CDR2 as SVGAGI. The CDR3 extends over 18 amino acids. CDR3 sequence reads: CASSYAPRAVSSYNEQFF. CDR3 bases: TGTGCCAGCAGTTACGCTCCTCGGGCAGTTAGCTCCTACAATGAGCAGTTCTTC.

The genes are TRBV4-1 and TRBJ2-3, with 8 positions matching TRBD2. The CDR3 has 18 residues. The V segment lost 1 base and the J segment 2 bases; nucleotides outside the gene matches: 11. Germline V gene lookup returns CDR1 MGHRA and CDR2 YSYEKL. The CDR3 region has the DNA TGCGCCAGCAGCCAAGTGGTAGCGGGACAAGACCACACAGATACGCAGTATTTT. Amino acids: CASSQVVAGQDHTDTQYF.

The rearrangement links TRBV14 to TRBJ1-2; D not certain. Germline V lookup: CDR1 SGHDN, CDR2 FVKESK. CDR3 length equals 16 residues. The V and J ends lost 4 bases and 0 bases respectively, with 15 bases between them. CDR3 DNA sequence: TGTGCCAGCAGCCGAGACCCCGAAGCCTCTAACTATGGCTACACCTTC. Its protein product is CASSRDPEASNYGYTF.

This clonotype was counted between two and nine times. V is TRBV6-2 or TRBV6-3 and J is TRBJ2-3; D is unclear. The CDR3 runs to 16 residues. The ends were cut back, 2 bases at V and 4 bases at J, with 16 bases in the middle. Germline loops: CDR1 MNHEY, CDR2 SVGEGT. CDR3 nucleotides: TGTGCCAGCAGTTACGAGCCGGGCTCCCCCCCAGATACGCAGTATTTT. Protein: CASSYEPGSPPDTQYF.

A word on this clonotype: At one of its ends the junction is not consistent with the germline gene, which may arise from a read error. The CDR3 nucleotides read TGTGCCAGCAGCCCACGGATCCAAGGGACCCAGTACTTC. Translated, it gives CASSPRIQGTQYF. The genes are TRBV7-9 and TRBJ2-5, with D unclear. Germline V gene data show CDR1 as SEHNR and CDR2 as FQNEAQ (reference sequence). The CDR3 consists of 13 residues. The full variable domain, in which reference TRBV7-9 and TRBJ2-5 provide the parts outside the CDR3, is DTGVSQNPRHKITKRGQNVTFRCDPISEHNRLYWYRQTLGQGPEFLTYFQNEAQLEKSRLLSDRFSAERPKGSFSTLEIQRTEQGDSAMYLCASSPRIQGTQYFGPGTRLLVL.